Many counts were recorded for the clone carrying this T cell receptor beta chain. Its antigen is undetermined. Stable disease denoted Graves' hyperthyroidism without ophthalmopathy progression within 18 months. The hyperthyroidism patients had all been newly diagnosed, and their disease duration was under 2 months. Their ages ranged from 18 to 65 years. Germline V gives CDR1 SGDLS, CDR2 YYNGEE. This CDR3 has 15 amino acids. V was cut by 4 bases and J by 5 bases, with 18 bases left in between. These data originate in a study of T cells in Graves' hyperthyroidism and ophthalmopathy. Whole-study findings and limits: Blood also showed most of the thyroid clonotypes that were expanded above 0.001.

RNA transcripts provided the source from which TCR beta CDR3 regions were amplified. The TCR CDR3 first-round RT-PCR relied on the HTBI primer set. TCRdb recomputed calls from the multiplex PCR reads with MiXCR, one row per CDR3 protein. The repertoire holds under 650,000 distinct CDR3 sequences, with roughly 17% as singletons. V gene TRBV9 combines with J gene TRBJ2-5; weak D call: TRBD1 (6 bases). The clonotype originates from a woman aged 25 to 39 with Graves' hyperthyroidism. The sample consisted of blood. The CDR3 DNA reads TGTGCCAGCAGCCAACCCAGGGGTGAGGGTGAGACCCAGTACTTC. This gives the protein CASSQPRGEGETQYF.